This T cell receptor beta chain was captured by sequencing in a study of radiation and T cells in renal cell carcinoma. On the study more broadly: Nephrectomy followed 15 Gy stereotactic body radiation by 4 weeks.

Profiled with immunoSEQ multiplex PCR; TCRdb holds only in-frame clones, not every one. The data contain about 150,000 clones, approximately 88% of them singletons. The sample's time point: blood 2 weeks post-SBRT. Treatment of the sample: 15 Gy SBRT to primary tumor, nephrectomy 4 weeks later. This renal cell carcinoma was of the clear cell type. The V and J ends lost 7 bases and 8 bases respectively, with 15 bases between them. The CDR3 consists of 14 residues. Germline loops: CDR1 MNHNY, CDR2 SVGAGI (reference sequence). The chain carries TRBV6-6 and TRBJ1-6; no clear D. This sequence was found in a woman aged 45-59 years with renal cell carcinoma. Here the sequenced sample was blood, taken from a patient whose treatment included radiotherapy and nephrectomy. The CDR3 loop reads CASTPYGLDSPLHF. The CDR3 region has the DNA TGTGCCAGCACCCCCTACGGTCTGGATTCACCCCTCCACTTT.